This paragraph reports one T cell receptor (beta chain). The antigen remains unidentified. This CDR3 is built from 15 residues. Germline loops: CDR1 MNHNS, CDR2 SASEGT. Trimming left V 5 bases short and J 4 bases short, with 18 bases between. This entry comes from a study of a mutant IDH1 vaccine in newly diagnosed glioma. Study information: V12 took place at week 35, and V13 at week 47. Study results and caveats: Pseudoprogression seemingly bore no relation to changes in top peripheral T cell clonotypes.

Profiled with immunoSEQ multiplex PCR; TCRdb holds only in-frame clones, not every one. The sample shows around 30,000 clones, 85% to 90% of them seen only once. Time point reported: week 47, end of study. Every single dose of the vaccine, 300 ug of mutant IDH1 20-mer peptide, came with topical imiquimod. Each tumor in the donors was a new WHO grade 3 or 4 astrocytoma, IDH1-mutant and ATRX-lost. This sample comprised PBMCs, obtained from a glioma patient whose treatment included an IDH1 peptide vaccine. The clonotype was recovered from a woman aged 25 to 45 with glioma. The J gene is TRBJ2-7, the V gene TRBV6-1, with D perhaps matching TRBD1 (6 bases). The CDR3 region is CASSTATGSPYEQYF. DNA for the CDR3: TGTGCCAGCAGTACTGCGACAGGTTCGCCTTACGAGCAGTACTTC.